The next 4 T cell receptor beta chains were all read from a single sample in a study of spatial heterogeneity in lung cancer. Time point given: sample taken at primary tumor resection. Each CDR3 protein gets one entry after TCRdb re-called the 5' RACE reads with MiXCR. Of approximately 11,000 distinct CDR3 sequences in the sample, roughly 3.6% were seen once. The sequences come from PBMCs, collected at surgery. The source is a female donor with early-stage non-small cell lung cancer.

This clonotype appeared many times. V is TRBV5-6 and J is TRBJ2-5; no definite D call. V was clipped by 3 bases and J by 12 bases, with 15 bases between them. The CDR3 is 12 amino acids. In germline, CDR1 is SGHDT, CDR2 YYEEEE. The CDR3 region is CASSSTAVSEYF. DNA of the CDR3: TGTGCCAGCAGCTCAACGGCGGTGTCAGAGTACTTC.

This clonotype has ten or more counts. CDR3 DNA sequence: TGCGCCAGCAGTTTCACTCAGAACTCTGGGGCCAACGTCCTGACTTTC. It specifies CASSFTQNSGANVLTF. This sequence joins TRBV5-1 and TRBJ2-6; D not certain. The CDR3 contains 16 residues. Germline-derived CDR1 and CDR2 are SGHRS and YFSETQ. V lost 5 bases and J 0 bases, leaving 12 bases between the germline ends.

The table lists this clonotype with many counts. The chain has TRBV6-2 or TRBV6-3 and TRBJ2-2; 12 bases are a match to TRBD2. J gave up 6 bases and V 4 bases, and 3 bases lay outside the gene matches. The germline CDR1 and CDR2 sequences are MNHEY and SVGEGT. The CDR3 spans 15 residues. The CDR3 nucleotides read TGTGCCAGCAGTTCCCGACTAGCGGGAGCCGGGGAGCTGTTTTTT. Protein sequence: CASSSRLAGAGELFF.

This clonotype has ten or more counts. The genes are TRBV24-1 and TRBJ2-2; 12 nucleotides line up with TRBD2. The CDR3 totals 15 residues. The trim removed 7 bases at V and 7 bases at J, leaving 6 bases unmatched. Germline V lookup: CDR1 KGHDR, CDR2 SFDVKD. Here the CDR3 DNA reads TGTGCCACCAGCCCTAGCGGGAGGGCCGTCGGGGAGCTGTTTTTT. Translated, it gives CATSPSGRAVGELFF.